The entry below gives a single T cell receptor (beta chain) sequence along with its context. Its antigen remains unidentified. The cohort was made up of roughly 670 healthy bone marrow donors. At the time of sampling, all cohort members were nominally healthy, though unrecorded immune exposures were likely present. The donor was CMV seropositive and belonged to the group of some 290 seropositive cohort members. Every donor gave a peripheral blood sample, and the peripheral blood mononuclear cells from that sample were used for TCR beta sequencing. Genomic DNA extraction from the blood cell samples was performed with the Qiagen DNeasy Blood Extraction Kit. This sample is part of a study of cytomegalovirus exposure and HLA in healthy donors (TCRdb year 2017). In the study overall: An earlier analysis of fewer than 750 of the donors reported 250 to 300 Gb of sequence data and 117 million unique TCR beta sequences obtained from about 170 million T cells. The number of typed donors differed by locus: 629-630 for A, B, C, DRB1 and DQB1; approximately 530 for DQA1; around 580 for DPA1; and some 430 for DPB1. An earlier analysis of approximately 640 of the donors applied high-throughput TCR beta sequencing to assess whether each TCR beta V gene segment acted as functional or pseudogenic. Rather than using new phenotypic data, the later analysis identified candidate immune exposures from TCR beta sequences and from how often those sequences occurred across donors. To study patterns of TCR occurrence, a later analysis re-analyzed previously published TCR beta repertoires from around 670 donors and added high-resolution HLA genotyping. Among about 370 genotyped donors of the cohort, an average of around 250,000 unique TCR beta nucleotide sequences was sequenced per donor, of which about 19% were non-productive. The aim of the study was to test whether cataloging public T cell receptors could identify signatures of past pathogen exposure. Donor age, sex, ethnicity and CMV serostatus were compiled alongside the repertoire data. In a later genetic analysis, genome-wide SNP genotypes for about 55% of the roughly 700 donors were used, and that subset was treated as a discovery cohort. All discovery cohort repertoires had been generated using a single sequencing platform. The study combined high-throughput TCR immunosequencing, statistical association of individual TCRs with disease status, and machine learning to predict cytomegalovirus infection status. Along with the roughly 700-subject first cohort, a separate validation cohort of 120 different subjects was used. Class I and class II HLA loci were covered by the typing at four-digit resolution. The study used immunosequencing to profile the T cell repertoires of 666 subjects and linked those repertoires to cytomegalovirus serostatus. An early release that covered 640 HLA-typed donors contained about 300 gigabases of sequencing data and tens of millions of unique TCR sequences. The genetic ancestry cluster associated with self-reported Caucasian donors included 81% of the approximately 410 genotyped donors. Because of strong linkage in the cohort, a few DR-DQ haplotypes were treated as single units for association and clustering. Overall study results and their limits: Presence/absence analyses assumed roughly uniform sequencing depth across donors, an assumption that may not hold. In a later analysis, several top co-occurrence clusters were reported to appear linked to parvovirus B19, influenza, CMV and Epstein-Barr virus. In vitro tests confirmed that three of the cytomegalovirus-associated TCR beta chains recognize cytomegalovirus antigens. A further reported finding was that TCR beta sequences accurately predicted the HLA-A and HLA-B alleles for most subjects in the first cohort. Broadly in line with IMGT annotations, most TCR beta V segments showed up in productive rearrangements about 87% or about 30% of the time in an earlier analysis of under 700 of the donors. It was suggested by the authors that the approach could potentially be generalized to other disease states and immunological phenotypes. Some IMGT-functional V segments, including TRBV6-2 and TRBV6-3, could not be distinguished by the 87-base-pair reads and were therefore excluded. Compared with equally common non-associated chains, HLA-associated TCR beta chains in a later analysis were more clonally expanded and had lower generation probabilities. At a false discovery rate of 0.05, a later analysis linked under 20,000 TCR beta sequences to specific HLA alleles. Because some donors lacked HLA typing at each locus, the association tests relied only on the typed subset. Strong co-occurrence of HLA alleles, especially DR and DQ, made assigning TCR associations to individual alleles difficult. In a later genetic analysis, fewer N-insertions in productive TCRs were reported among donors in an Asian-associated ancestry cluster than the roughly 710-donor mean. Because counts were too low, roughly 16 rarely observed V segments, including chromosome 9 orphons, were left out of the earlier analysis of some 640 of the donors. Cytomegalovirus status was reported to be diagnosed by the classifier with high specificity and sensitivity in both the original and validation cohorts. In the study, around 150 TCR beta chains were listed as associated with cytomegalovirus. A cluster of highly shared sequence variants was judged likely to be a technical artifact of the sequencing pipeline. Correlated functional status among segregating V segments might reflect linkage disequilibrium, but an unknown experimental factor could not be ruled out. This cohort had only TCR beta chains sequenced, and the lack of alpha or paired-chain data limited which features could be detected. Most TCR sequences were observed very rarely across donors, whereas some public TCRs were present in many individuals. A later analysis found that most CMV-associated TCR beta chains appeared HLA-restricted, with HLA associations seemingly driven largely by CMV exposure. A later analysis found that TCR association rates varied across HLA loci, with DRB1 alleles showing the most associated TCRs and HLA-C alleles the fewest. For the cohort, immune exposure information was limited to CMV serostatus. An association between a missense DCLRE1C variant and V-gene and J-gene trimming of TCR beta chains was found in a later genetic analysis and replicated in an independent cohort.

Library preparation employed the immunoSEQ multiplex PCR assay. For the multiplex PCR, a mixture combining 60 forward primers for TCR Vbeta segments and 13 reverse primers for TCR Jbeta segments was used. The CDR3 region of rearranged TCR beta genes was amplified from genomic DNA with a multiplex PCR assay. On the Illumina HiSeq System, the amplified TCR beta libraries were sequenced as 87-base-pair reads. The source study handled its data this way. A later analysis counted tens of millions of unique TCR beta chains across the 640 or so repertoires, and some 11 million of these chains were shared by at least two donors. To remove PCR and sequencing errors, raw reads were error-corrected and collapsed into unique sequences using a nearest-neighbor algorithm that merged closely related sequences. To assign V, D and J gene segments, CDR3 sequences were aligned to IMGT reference sequences. For a sequence to be retained, at least a six-nucleotide match to both a V gene segment and a J gene segment was required. A rearrangement counted as productive if the CDR3 had no stop codons and remained in frame with V and J, and every other rearrangement counted as non-productive. Following IMGT convention, CDR3 was defined as the stretch from the second conserved V-encoded cysteine to the conserved J-encoded phenylalanine. Sequences without an unambiguous match to a single V gene segment were excluded from the earlier analysis of a few hundred of the donors. In an earlier analysis of almost 600 of the donors, a V segment was called functional when productive rearrangements were above 56.7%, and segregating when the standard deviation between donors exceeded 5%. A statistical classification framework was built to diagnose cytomegalovirus status from the catalog of TCR beta chain sequences. In a later analysis, TCR nucleotide sequences were compared against IMGT/GENE-DB human TR gene sequences so that V and J genes could be assigned. Using the TCRdist pipeline, a later analysis assigned CDR3 sequences along with most-parsimonious VDJ recombination scenarios. In a later analysis, every TCR beta chain was defined by the combination of its CDR3 amino acid sequence and its V-gene family, and reads without a unique V-gene family were dropped. In a later analysis, 500 to 700 highly shared, low-generation-probability nucleotide sequences were removed to address suspected cross-contamination and a sequencing artifact. A later analysis calculated a clonal expansion index for each public chain from normalized within-repertoire ranks of inferred template counts. In a later analysis, generation probabilities were computed using a VDJ recombination model fitted to out-of-frame rearrangements, and the results were checked against IGoR. A later analysis scored TCR-TCR, TCR-HLA and TCR-CMV co-occurrence with hypergeometric tests, applying a repertoire-size bias correction to TCR pairs. False discovery rates were estimated in a later analysis by permuting HLA or CMV assignments 20 times. In a later analysis, co-occurring TCRs were grouped using DBSCAN, and TCRdist sequence similarity was added for clustering within HLA-allele-positive subsets. Repertoires with fewer than 30,000 or more than 120,000 public chains, plus five repertoires with anomalous nucleotide sharing, were excluded from co-occurrence clustering. TCRdb mirrors the immuneACCESS table, restricted to in-frame sequences. Some clones are absent from its copies; in checked studies, under half trace to an unresolved V gene, and the reason for the others is unknown. From that table come the V and J calls and clone size; the DNA was used to work out D and trimming. In this sample's table one finds about 77,000 clones. The leading ten clones occupy roughly an eighth of the sample.

After removal of 7 bases from V and 6 bases from J, the junction retains 9 bases not matched to a gene. Sequences MGHRA (CDR1) and YSYEKL (CDR2) are obtained from the germline V gene. The CDR3 contains 15 residues, cysteine and phenylalanine counted. Only the CDR3 region is kept as DNA, spanning 45 bases read in frame from base 1. The chain is encoded by TRBV4-1 joined to TRBJ1-6; 7 bases in between match TRBD1. This clonotype was obtained from a man aged 50-59 years in good health and CMV-seropositive. Material for sequencing was PBMCs. Here is the DNA: TGCGCCAGCACTCAAGGGACAGAGCCTAATTCACCCCTCCACTTT. Its coded protein is CASTQGTEPNSPLHF.